This entry lists 13 T cell receptor beta chains sequenced from one sample in a study of blood T cell repertoires in COVID-19. The protocol was immunoSEQ multiplex PCR, while the TCRdb copy is restricted to in-frame clones and leaves out a portion. Of 250,000 to 400,000 clones listed, around 86% are singletons. Sequenced sample: PBMCs or T cells enriched from blood (not recorded which). The receptors were gathered from a man aged 55 to 70 who had recovered from COVID-19.

This chain uses TRBV24-1 with TRBJ1-5; no firm D call. Deletions cut 3 bases from V and 5 bases from J, with 10 bases between. Germline CDR1 KGHDR, CDR2 SFDVKD. This CDR3 region has 14 residues. The CDR3 is CATSDRGPDQPQHF. The CDR3 coding sequence is TGTGCCACCAGTGATCGAGGTCCTGATCAGCCCCAGCATTTT.

V and J are TRBV18 and TRBJ1-2; TRBD1 is a possible D gene (6 bases). CDR3 length: 16 residues. Germline CDR1 KGHSH, CDR2 LQKENI. V lost 1 base, J lost 2 bases, and 14 bases lay in between. CDR3 sequence reads: CASSPQTGTRNYGYTF. Here the CDR3 DNA reads TGTGCCAGCTCACCACAGACCGGGACAAGAAACTATGGCTACACCTTC.

The chain combines TRBV5-1 with TRBJ2-1; 7 bases map to TRBD1. Trimming removed 4 bases from V and 4 bases from J; junction bases left unmatched: 5. The CDR3 is made up of 14 amino acids. From germline, CDR1 is SGHRS and CDR2 YFSETQ. CDR3 DNA: TGCGCCAGCAGCGGATCGACAGGGTACAATGAGCAGTTCTTC. Its translation is CASSGSTGYNEQFF.

This rearrangement joins TRBV11-1 to TRBJ2-7; no definite D call. The CDR3 consists of 13 residues. Trimming removed 3 bases from V and 4 bases from J, with 10 bases in between. The germline gives CDR1 SGHAT, CDR2 FQDESV (reference sequence). The CDR3 sequence: CASSLGGQYEQYF. CDR3 sequence (DNA): TGTGCCAGCAGCTTGGGTGGGCAGTACGAGCAGTACTTC.

V is TRBV3-1 (or the pseudogene TRBV3-2) and J is TRBJ2-7; 8 nucleotides agree with TRBD2. The germline gives CDR1 LGHDT, CDR2 YNNKEL (reference sequence). J was trimmed by 4 bases and V by 3 bases; bases with no gene match: 8. CDR3 length: 15 residues. This chain's CDR3 is CASSHNGLAGYEQYF. CDR3 coding DNA: TGTGCCAGCAGCCACAACGGACTAGCTGGATACGAGCAGTACTTC.

V is TRBV15 and J is TRBJ1-2; the D gene is possibly TRBD1 (5 bases). CDR3 length: 13 amino acids. Germline CDR1 is LNHNV and CDR2 is YYDKDF (reference sequence). V was pared by 4 bases and J by 8 bases, with 14 bases between. The CDR3 sequence is CATSTQGLGGYTF. CDR3 sequence (DNA): TGTGCCACCAGCACGCAGGGACTCGGGGGCTACACCTTC. The complete variable domain, with remaining parts taken from reference TRBV15 and TRBJ1-2, reads DAMVIQNPRYQVTQFGKPVTLSCSQTLNHNVMYWYQQKSSQAPKLLFHYYDKDFNNEADTPDNFQSRRPNTSFCFLDIRSPGLGDTAMYLCATSTQGLGGYTFGSGTRLTVV.

The chain is built from TRBV5-1 and TRBJ1-5, with TRBD1 matching 9 bases. J gave up 3 bases and V 5 bases, and 12 bases lay outside the gene matches. The CDR3 spans 17 residues. The germline V gene has CDR1 SGHRS and CDR2 YFSETQ. The CDR3 DNA reads as TGCGCCAGCAGTTGGCCGTCCGACAGGGGGGACAATCAGCCCCAGCATTTT. Protein: CASSWPSDRGDNQPQHF. Looking up the rest from reference TRBV5-1 and TRBJ1-5 gives the full variable domain: KAGVTQTPRYLIKTRGQQVTLSCSPISGHRSVSWYQQTPGQGLQFLFEYFSETQRNKGNFPGRFSGRQFSNSRSEMNVSTLELGDSALYLCASSWPSDRGDNQPQHFGDGTRLSIL.

V is TRBV11-2 and J is TRBJ1-1; D gene unclear. There are 13 residues in the CDR3. From germline, CDR1 is SGHAT and CDR2 FQNNGV. Trimming took 3 bases from V and 3 from J, leaving 8 bases between them. This chain's CDR3 is CASSFSEDTEAFF. The CDR3 nucleotides are TGTGCCAGCAGCTTCTCAGAGGACACTGAAGCTTTCTTT.

The CDR3 DNA reads as TGTGCCAGCAGCTTGGGGACTAGCGGGAGCGTCATTGGTACGCAGTATTTT. Amino acid sequence: CASSLGTSGSVIGTQYF. The rearrangement links TRBV5-6 to TRBJ2-3; 13 bases fit TRBD2. The germline V gene has CDR1 SGHDT and CDR2 YYEEEE. The CDR3 contains 17 residues. With 0 bases clipped from V and 8 bases from J, the junction kept 9 bases outside the gene matches.

CDR3 amino acids: CAIGTGESYEQYF. In nucleotides, the CDR3 is TGTGCCATAGGGACAGGGGAAAGCTACGAGCAGTACTTC. This chain joins TRBV10-3 and TRBJ2-7; TRBD1 matches at 10 bases. Germline V gene data show CDR1 as ENHRY and CDR2 as SYGVKD. CDR3 size: 13 residues. Trimming took 9 bases from V and 3 from J; bases not matched to a gene: 5.

This chain connects TRBV5-1 to TRBJ1-3; no clear D. This CDR3 spans 14 amino acids. Trimming stripped 0 bases from V and 0 bases from J, with 4 bases between. The germline V gene has CDR1 SGHRS and CDR2 YFSETQ. The CDR3 here is CASSLGPSGNTIYF. In nucleotides, the CDR3 is TGCGCCAGCAGCTTGGGGCCCTCTGGAAACACCATATATTTT. Together with reference TRBV5-1 and TRBJ1-3, the CDR3 gives the full variable domain: KAGVTQTPRYLIKTRGQQVTLSCSPISGHRSVSWYQQTPGQGLQFLFEYFSETQRNKGNFPGRFSGRQFSNSRSEMNVSTLELGDSALYLCASSLGPSGNTIYFGEGSWLTVV.

V and J are TRBV28 and TRBJ2-1, with 7 bases aligning to TRBD1. This CDR3 spans 16 amino acids. From germline, CDR1 is MDHEN and CDR2 SYDVKM. V was pared by 4 bases and J by 3 bases, with 9 bases of the junction left unmatched. This CDR3 is CASSSGTATLYNEQFF. In DNA form, the CDR3 reads TGTGCCAGCAGTTCCGGGACAGCGACTCTCTACAATGAGCAGTTCTTC. Drawing the rest from reference TRBV28 and TRBJ2-1, the complete variable domain is DVKVTQSSRYLVKRTGEKVFLECVQDMDHENMFWYRQDPGLGLRLIYFSYDVKMKEKGDIPEGYSVSREKKERFSLILESASTNQTSMYLCASSSGTATLYNEQFFGPGTRLTVL.

The chain couples TRBV6-5 to TRBJ2-2; D unclear. The CDR3 is 13 residues long. V was trimmed by 2 bases and J by 7 bases, leaving 8 bases between them. Germline lookup yields CDR1 MNHEY and CDR2 SVGAGI. CDR3 amino acids: CASSYVTRGELFF. CDR3 nucleotide sequence: TGTGCCAGCAGTTACGTAACGCGCGGGGAGCTGTTTTTT.